The 32 T cell receptor beta chains listed next were all sequenced from one sample in a study of cytomegalovirus exposure and HLA in healthy donors. Clones were sequenced by immunoSEQ multiplex PCR, and TCRdb holds only the in-frame ones, with some missing. The table includes about 250,000 clones, over 75% detected once. Material: PBMCs. Receptor source: a man in his late teens or twenties in good health and CMV-seropositive.

This clone showed up just a few times. The V and J genes are TRBV15 and TRBJ2-3, with 14 bases matching TRBD2. The V gene's germline CDR1 is LNHNV and CDR2 YYDKDF (reference sequence). V lost 1 base to trimming and J lost 5 bases; unmatched junction nucleotides: 8. The CDR3 length is 18 residues. DNA for the CDR3: TGTGCCACCAGCAGAGGGGAGGGACTAGCGGGAGAGATAGATACGCAGTATTTT. This gives the protein CATSRGEGLAGEIDTQYF.

The chain joins TRBV6-1 to TRBJ2-1, with 9 nucleotides matching TRBD2. The V gene's germline CDR1 is MNHNS and CDR2 SASEGT. J was trimmed by 3 bases and V by 1 base; bases with no gene match: 1. The CDR3 is made up of 15 amino acids. Here the CDR3 reads CASSEETSGYNEQFF. DNA for the CDR3: TGTGCCAGCAGTGAAGAGACTAGCGGCTACAATGAGCAGTTCTTC.

This rearrangement joins TRBV7-2 to TRBJ2-7, with a possible D match to TRBD2 (6 bases). Germline lookup yields CDR1 SGHTA and CDR2 FQGNSA. This CDR3 spans 15 amino acids. Trimming stripped 5 bases from V and 2 bases from J, with 16 bases between. CDR3 sequence reads: CASSPLGGSTYEQYF. The CDR3 bases are TGTGCCAGCAGCCCCCTTGGGGGGTCCACCTACGAGCAGTACTTC.

V and J are TRBV4-3 and TRBJ1-2; maybe TRBD1 (6 bases). The CDR3 has 14 amino acids. Trimming took 4 bases from V and 6 from J, leaving 15 bases between them. From germline, CDR1 is LGHNA and CDR2 YSLEER. The CDR3 coding sequence is TGCGCCAGCAGCCCCGAGGGGGGTCCTCATGGCTACACCTTC. Residues: CASSPEGGPHGYTF.

The chain uses TRBV5-4 and TRBJ1-1; D remains unclear. The CDR3 has 13 amino acids. CDR1 is SGHNT, CDR2 YYREEE, per germline (reference sequence). Trimming stripped 6 bases from V and 0 bases from J, with 9 bases between. In DNA form, the CDR3 reads TGTGCCAGCACAGATGGATTGAACACTGAAGCTTTCTTT. Protein sequence: CASTDGLNTEAFF.

The chain couples TRBV5-1 to TRBJ2-3; tentative D call: TRBD1 (5 bases). This CDR3 comprises 17 residues. The germline CDR1 and CDR2 sequences are SGHRS and YFSETQ. Trimming stripped 1 base from V and 0 bases from J, with 15 bases between. In DNA, the CDR3 is TGCGCCAGCAGCTTGTTCCGGCAGGGCCGAAGCACAGATACGCAGTATTTT. As protein: CASSLFRQGRSTDTQYF.

This clone was seen only once. V gene TRBV13 combines with J gene TRBJ1-1; D not resolved. V lost 4 bases, J lost 1 base, and 4 bases lay in between. Germline values: CDR1 PRHDT, CDR2 FYEKMQ (reference sequence). This CDR3 has 12 residues. The CDR3 protein is CASSSTNTEAFF. The CDR3 nucleotides read TGTGCCAGCAGCTCGACGAACACTGAAGCTTTCTTT.

The chain recombines TRBV4-1 with TRBJ2-7; weak D call: TRBD2 (5 bases). Germline V lookup: CDR1 MGHRA, CDR2 YSYEKL. The CDR3 has 16 residues. Trimming pared 1 base from V and 4 bases from J, leaving 17 bases between. CDR3 DNA: TGCGCCAGCAGCCAAGCATTAGGAGCGGAGACATACGAGCAGTACTTC. It yields the protein CASSQALGAETYEQYF.

The rearrangement links TRBV11-2 to TRBJ1-2; D is unresolved. Trimming left V 7 bases short and J 6 bases short, with 21 bases between. CDR3 size: 15 residues. The V gene's germline CDR1 is SGHAT and CDR2 FQNNGV. The CDR3 coding sequence is TGTGCCAGCACCCAAGGCCGAGGTGGAGGTAATGGCTACACCTTC. Amino acids: CASTQGRGGGNGYTF.

V gene TRBV5-1 combines with J gene TRBJ1-1; TRBD1 aligns across 8 bases. With V trimmed by 2 bases and J by 3 bases, 6 bases remained unmatched. Germline V gene lookup returns CDR1 SGHRS and CDR2 YFSETQ. The CDR3 loop spans 15 amino acids. Here the CDR3 reads CASSFPGGADTEAFF. The CDR3 region has the DNA TGCGCCAGCAGCTTCCCAGGGGGCGCGGACACTGAAGCTTTCTTT.

This chain connects TRBV6-1 to TRBJ1-1, with D possibly TRBD1 on 6 matching bases. CDR1 and CDR2 (germline): MNHNS, SASEGT. The CDR3 is 14 residues long. Trimming removed 5 bases from V and 4 bases from J, with 14 bases in between. CDR3: CASSPGGGATEAFF. The CDR3 DNA reads as TGTGCCAGCAGTCCCGGAGGGGGGGCCACTGAAGCTTTCTTT.

This rearrangement joins TRBV5-1 to TRBJ2-3; D is possibly TRBD1 or TRBD2 (5 bases each). This CDR3 contains 16 residues. V shed 3 bases and J shed 2 bases, with 16 bases lying between them. Germline loops: CDR1 SGHRS, CDR2 YFSETQ. The CDR3 DNA follows: TGCGCCAGCAGCTATGGGTGGGGACCCGTCACAGATACGCAGTATTTT. It yields the protein CASSYGWGPVTDTQYF.

This chain connects TRBV15 to TRBJ2-1; 12 nucleotides match TRBD2. The trim removed 3 bases at V and 1 base at J, leaving 4 bases unmatched. CDR3 length: 17 amino acids. The germline gives CDR1 LNHNV, CDR2 YYDKDF (reference sequence). Written as DNA, the CDR3 is TGTGCCACCAGCAGGCCGACTAGCGGGAGTTCCTACAATGAGCAGTTCTTC. As protein: CATSRPTSGSSYNEQFF.

The rearrangement joins TRBV30 to TRBJ2-5, with 8 bases identical to TRBD2. Per the germline V gene, CDR1 is GTSNPN and CDR2 is SVGIG (reference sequence). The length of the CDR3 is 11 residues. With V trimmed by 5 bases and J by 5 bases, 1 base remained unmatched. Here the CDR3 DNA reads TGTGCCTGGGCTAGCGGGGAGACCCAGTACTTC. Encoded protein: CAWASGETQYF.

The table lists this clone with a count of one. The gene calls are TRBV5-1 and TRBJ1-5, with D uncertain. Germline V lookup: CDR1 SGHRS, CDR2 YFSETQ. The CDR3 contains 14 residues. V was shortened by 2 bases and J by 2 bases, with 8 bases between the two germline ends. CDR3 region: CASSLEGGNQPQHF. The CDR3, as DNA: TGCGCCAGCAGCTTAGAGGGTGGCAATCAGCCCCAGCATTTT.

The chain combines TRBV10-1 with TRBJ2-3; TRBD2 aligns across 7 bases. This CDR3 is built from 14 residues. From germline, CDR1 is WNHNN and CDR2 SYGVQD (reference sequence). Trimming cost V 7 bases and J 4 bases; bases outside gene matches: 8. The CDR3 protein is CASKTSVLSDTQYF. Written as DNA, the CDR3 is TGCGCCAGCAAAACTAGCGTTTTATCAGATACGCAGTATTTT.

The V gene is TRBV2, the J gene TRBJ2-5; a weak D match, TRBD1 (6 bases). This CDR3 is built from 14 residues. CDR1 SNHLY and CDR2 FYNNEI come from the germline V gene. Trimming took 5 bases from V and 1 from J, leaving 11 bases between them. CDR3 amino acids: CASSLRDTQETQYF. The CDR3 nucleotides read TGTGCCAGCAGTTTGAGGGACACCCAAGAGACCCAGTACTTC.

The V gene is TRBV6-1, the J gene TRBJ1-1; D remains ambiguous. The germline V gene encodes CDR1 MNHNS and CDR2 SASEGT. This CDR3 has 16 amino acids. Deletions cut 1 base from V and 0 bases from J, with 12 bases between. CDR3 sequence (DNA): TGTGCCAGCAGTGAAGTGGGAGGGCGGATGAACACTGAAGCTTTCTTT. It codes for CASSEVGGRMNTEAFF.

The rearrangement uses TRBV7-6 and TRBJ2-2, with 13 bases identical to TRBD2. The CDR3 has 17 amino acids. Germline V gene sequence: CDR1 SGHVS, CDR2 FNYEAQ. Trimming removed 5 bases from V and 5 bases from J; junction bases left unmatched: 8. The CDR3 protein is CASSLTSGRALTGELFF. CDR3 in DNA: TGTGCCAGCAGCCTTACTAGCGGGAGGGCCCTGACCGGGGAGCTGTTTTTT. Looking up the rest from reference TRBV7-6 and TRBJ2-2 gives the full variable domain: GAGVSQSPRYKVTKRGQDVALRCDPISGHVSLYWYRQALGQGPEFLTYFNYEAQQDKSGLPNDRFSAERPEGSISTLTIQRTEQRDSAMYRCASSLTSGRALTGELFFGEGSRLTVL.

The chain recombines TRBV30 with TRBJ1-2; no clear D. Trimming removed 2 bases at V and 4 bases at J, with 14 bases between. The CDR3 has 14 residues. Germline V CDR1 and CDR2: GTSNPN, SVGIG (reference sequence). CDR3 DNA sequence: TGTGCCTGGAGTCCTAGCGGATTGGGCTATGGCTACACCTTC. This encodes CAWSPSGLGYGYTF.

Here the CDR3 reads CASSPPSLAVTDEQFF. CDR3 DNA sequence: TGTGCCAGCTCACCACCTTCCCTAGCGGTTACGGATGAGCAGTTCTTC. The genes are TRBV18 and TRBJ2-1; 7 bases are a match to TRBD2. The CDR3 runs to 16 residues. The V gene end was trimmed by 0 bases and the J gene end by 8 bases; junction bases not matched to a gene: 10. Germline V lookup: CDR1 KGHSH, CDR2 LQKENI.

This chain joins TRBV28 and TRBJ1-2; no definite D call. The germline V gene has CDR1 MDHEN and CDR2 SYDVKM. The CDR3 contains 14 residues. Trimming stripped 8 bases from V and 4 bases from J, with 17 bases between. CDR3 loop: CASGMGGWAYGYTF. The CDR3 DNA sequence: TGTGCCAGCGGCATGGGTGGTTGGGCCTATGGCTACACCTTC.

V is TRBV18 and J is TRBJ2-7, with 10 bases identical to TRBD2. CDR3 length: 17 residues. V trimming: 1 base; J trimming: 0 bases; junction bases outside the gene matches: 6. Germline V lookup: CDR1 KGHSH, CDR2 LQKENI. CDR3 region: CASSPLPAGGRSYEQYF. The CDR3 coding sequence is TGTGCCAGCTCACCACTTCCAGCGGGAGGGCGCTCCTACGAGCAGTACTTC.

The chain is built from TRBV4-2 and TRBJ2-7; 11 positions match TRBD2. In germline, CDR1 is LGHNA, CDR2 YNFKEQ. The CDR3 loop spans 15 amino acids. J was trimmed by 5 bases and V by 1 base; bases with no gene match: 4. In DNA form, the CDR3 reads TGTGCCAGCAGCCAAGGACTAGCGGGAACCCACGAGCAGTACTTC. The encoded protein is CASSQGLAGTHEQYF.

This clone was recorded only once. J is TRBJ2-1 and V is TRBV6-5, with unresolved D. CDR1 and CDR2 (germline): MNHEY, SVGAGI. This CDR3 region has 15 residues. V was trimmed by 8 bases and J by 0 bases, leaving 14 bases between them. CDR3 sequence (DNA): TGTGCCAGCGGCAAATTACAACCCTCCTACAATGAGCAGTTCTTC. Translation: CASGKLQPSYNEQFF.

This clone has only one observation. The rearrangement joins TRBV27 to TRBJ2-1; TRBD1 might be the D (5 bases). The germline V gene has CDR1 MNHEY and CDR2 SMNVEV (reference sequence). The CDR3 covers 14 residues. V lost 2 bases and J lost 3, with 8 bases in between. The CDR3 DNA is TGTGCCAGCAGTTTAAGGCAGGGCTACAATGAGCAGTTCTTC. Translated: CASSLRQGYNEQFF.

The chain carries TRBV2 and TRBJ1-5; TRBD1 matches 9 bases. V lost 4 bases to trimming and J lost 2 bases; unmatched junction nucleotides: 12. CDR3 length equals 18 residues. CDR1 SNHLY and CDR2 FYNNEI come from the germline V gene. CDR3 amino acids: CASSVVPGQGGRNQPQHF. The CDR3 DNA reads as TGTGCCAGCAGTGTGGTCCCGGGACAGGGAGGACGCAATCAGCCCCAGCATTTT.

This chain connects TRBV11-2 to TRBJ1-1; a possible D gene is TRBD1 (6 bases). Germline values: CDR1 SGHAT, CDR2 FQNNGV. V was trimmed by 4 bases and J by 5 bases, leaving 26 bases between them. The length of the CDR3 is 18 residues. CDR3 in DNA: TGTGCCAGCAGCTCCCTTAGGGGTCCGTTGGGGGCGCGTACTGAAGCTTTCTTT. It encodes CASSSLRGPLGARTEAFF.

The chain couples TRBV19 to TRBJ1-5, with D unclear. V lost 3 bases and J lost 2, with 8 bases in between. The CDR3 consists of 14 residues. The germline CDR1 and CDR2 sequences are LNHDA and SQIVND (reference sequence). CDR3 residues: CASSIHEGNQPQHF. CDR3 in DNA: TGTGCCAGTAGTATTCATGAAGGCAATCAGCCCCAGCATTTT.

This clone was seen just once. This chain joins TRBV9 and TRBJ2-6; TRBD1 might be the D (6 bases). This CDR3 is 16 amino acids long. Germline V lookup: CDR1 SGDLS, CDR2 YYNGEE. Trimming pared 3 bases from V and 2 bases from J, leaving 12 bases between. The DNA of the CDR3 is TGTGCCAGCAGCGCTTACAGGGTCGCTGGGGCCAACGTCCTGACTTTC. Protein: CASSAYRVAGANVLTF.

The rearrangement uses TRBV15 and TRBJ2-2; 10 nucleotides line up with TRBD1. This CDR3 is built from 17 residues. With V trimmed by 2 bases and J by 6 bases, 9 bases remained unmatched. CDR1 and CDR2 (germline): LNHNV, YYDKDF (reference sequence). CDR3 region: CATSRHLGDRGSGELFF. CDR3 coding DNA: TGTGCCACCAGCAGACACCTTGGGGACAGGGGTTCCGGGGAGCTGTTTTTT.

V is TRBV5-1 and J is TRBJ2-3; perhaps D is TRBD1 or TRBD2 (6 bases each). The CDR3 totals 17 residues. Trimming removed 0 bases from V and 4 bases from J, with 18 bases in between. Per the germline V gene, CDR1 is SGHRS and CDR2 is YFSETQ. The CDR3 region is CASSLAAQGGFADTQYF. The CDR3 region has the DNA TGCGCCAGCAGCTTGGCGGCACAGGGAGGTTTCGCAGATACGCAGTATTTT.